A single T cell receptor beta chain is shown here with its context. This entry comes from a study of CD8 T cells in Susac syndrome. Random hexamers were used to reverse transcribe an amount of about 0.5 to 1 ug RNA. Each CDR3 protein is one row after TCRdb ran MiXCR on the immunoSEQ multiplex PCR reads. The sample lists 200,000 to 300,000 distinct CDR3 sequences; approximately 95% were seen once. The TEMRA cells underwent FACS enrichment, while the CD8+ and CD4+ T cells underwent negative isolation. The CDR3 spans 14 residues. The V segment lost 6 bases and the J segment 5 bases; nucleotides outside the gene matches: 6. CDR1 SNHLY and CDR2 FYNNEI come from the germline V gene.

This rearrangement joins TRBV2 to TRBJ1-5, with 8 bases aligning to TRBD1. Material for sequencing was CD4+ T cells from PBMCs. The receptor was derived from a human donor with Susac syndrome. This CDR3 reads CASRKGQEDQPQHF. The CDR3 DNA reads TGTGCCAGCAGAAAGGGACAGGAGGATCAGCCCCAGCATTTT.